Below are 19 T cell receptor beta chains sequenced from a single sample in a study of neoadjuvant anti-PD-1 for oral cavity cancer. Assay: immunoSEQ multiplex PCR; the TCRdb copy retains only in-frame clones and omits some. The table records over 11,000 clones, 60% to 85% of them present only once. Time point specified: after neoadjuvant nivolumab, at surgical resection. The sample was PBMCs, taken after nivolumab (anti-PD-1) treatment. All receptors derive from a person aged 40 to 85 with oral cavity squamous cell carcinoma.

The chain couples TRBV4-1 to TRBJ1-2; D unclear. This CDR3 region has 16 residues. CDR1 MGHRA and CDR2 YSYEKL come from the germline V gene. The V end was cut by 3 bases, the J end by 4 bases, with 18 bases between. The CDR3 loop reads CASSQPDGQIFYGYTF. As DNA, the CDR3 is TGCGCCAGCAGCCAGCCCGACGGGCAGATCTTCTATGGCTACACCTTC.

This rearrangement joins TRBV27 to TRBJ2-2, with D possibly matching TRBD1 (6 bases). The CDR3 consists of 16 residues. Trimming left V 4 bases short and J 0 bases short, with 12 bases between. CDR1 is MNHEY and CDR2 is SMNVEV in the germline V gene (reference sequence). In DNA form, the CDR3 reads TGTGCCAGCAGTTCTACCCGGACAGCGAACACCGGGGAGCTGTTTTTT. It is translated as CASSSTRTANTGELFF.

The chain is built from TRBV6-1 and TRBJ2-1, with D perhaps matching TRBD1 or TRBD2 (6 bases each). V was shortened by 8 bases and J by 7 bases, with 21 bases between the two germline ends. The CDR3 runs to 15 residues. CDR1 is MNHNS, CDR2 SASEGT, per germline. CDR3 sequence reads: CASYRGAQQGNEQFF. CDR3 in DNA: TGTGCCAGCTACCGCGGGGCACAGCAGGGGAATGAGCAGTTCTTC.

The chain recombines TRBV7-8 with TRBJ1-1, with 8 nucleotides matching TRBD1. V shed 4 bases, J shed 6 bases, and the junction held 7 bases outside the gene matches. CDR1 SGHVS and CDR2 FQNEAQ come from the germline V gene. This CDR3 comprises 14 residues. The CDR3 region has the DNA TGTGCCAGCAGCTCAGGACAGGGCGGCCCTGAAGCTTTCTTT. Translated: CASSSGQGGPEAFF. The complete variable domain, with remaining parts taken from reference TRBV7-8 and TRBJ1-1, reads GAGVSQSPRYKVAKRGQDVALRCDPISGHVSLFWYQQALGQGPEFLTYFQNEAQLDKSGLPSDRFFAERPEGSVSTLKIQRTQQEDSAVYLCASSSGQGGPEAFFGQGTRLTVV.

The sample holds one count of this clone. The chain has TRBV4-1 and TRBJ2-5; 9 bases align to TRBD1. The CDR3 has 14 amino acids. J was trimmed by 5 bases and V by 4 bases; bases with no gene match: 5. CDR1 is MGHRA, CDR2 YSYEKL, per germline. The CDR3: CASSRTGGRETQYF. The DNA of the CDR3 is TGCGCCAGCAGCCGAACAGGGGGCAGGGAGACCCAGTACTTC.

The genes are TRBV29-1 and TRBJ2-7; 8 positions match TRBD1. The V segment lost 7 bases and the J segment 5 bases; nucleotides outside the gene matches: 10. Germline V gene sequence: CDR1 SQVTM, CDR2 ANQGSEA. This CDR3 comprises 13 residues. The CDR3 loop is CSGGTGTGNEQYF. DNA of the CDR3: TGCAGCGGCGGAACCGGGACAGGCAACGAGCAGTACTTC.

The sample holds a few counts of this clone. The chain employs TRBV12-2 and TRBJ1-6. TRBV12-2 constitutes a pseudogene. This CDR3 region has 18 residues. The chain's CDR3 is CASRFPEDGSSYNSPLHF. The CDR3 region has the DNA TGTGCAAGTCGCTTCCCCGAGGACGGTAGCTCCTATAATTCACCCCTCCACTTT.

The chain links TRBV2 to TRBJ1-3; D gene unclear. The CDR3 consists of 14 residues. V was clipped by 8 bases and J by 4 bases, with 15 bases between them. Germline V gene sequence: CDR1 SNHLY, CDR2 FYNNEI. The DNA of the CDR3 is TGTGCCAGCTGCGTTGATCGTTCAGGAAACACCATATATTTT. As protein: CASCVDRSGNTIYF.

The chain uses TRBV7-9 and TRBJ2-3, with no clear D. Trimming shortened V by 1 base and J by 0 bases, and 5 bases separated the two germline ends. The CDR3 totals 14 residues. CDR1 is SEHNR, CDR2 FQNEAQ, per germline (reference sequence). The CDR3 DNA reads TGTGCCAGCAGCTTAGGAGTCAGCACAGATACGCAGTATTTT. The encoded protein is CASSLGVSTDTQYF.

The chain employs TRBV19 and TRBJ2-7, with TRBD1 identical over 9 bases. This CDR3 comprises 14 residues. V dropped 11 bases and J dropped 2; count of bases not matched to a gene: 10. CDR1 and CDR2 from the germline V gene are LNHDA and SQIVND (reference sequence). CDR3 sequence reads: CASGVGQGPYEQYF. The CDR3 DNA follows: TGTGCCTCCGGTGTGGGACAGGGACCCTACGAGCAGTACTTC.

The chain is built from TRBV5-4 and TRBJ2-6; 7 nucleotides match TRBD2. Losses at the gene ends were 3 bases for V and 0 bases for J; bases not matched to a gene: 9. CDR1 and CDR2 (germline): SGHNT, YYREEE (reference sequence). The CDR3 length is 18 residues. DNA of the CDR3: TGTGCCAGCAGCTCAACCGGGGGGTTAGGCTCTGGGGCCAACGTCCTGACTTTC. Amino acids: CASSSTGGLGSGANVLTF.

The chain is built from TRBV5-1 and TRBJ2-7; D is ambiguous. V was pared by 8 bases and J by 3 bases, with 15 bases between. This CDR3 region has 13 residues. From germline, CDR1 is SGHRS and CDR2 YFSETQ. The DNA for the CDR3 is TGCGCCAGTAAGGCCGACCGAATCTACGAGCAGTACTTC. Translation: CASKADRIYEQYF.

The chain links TRBV11-2 to TRBJ2-3; unclear D gene. Trimming left V 5 bases short and J 0 bases short, with 3 bases between. This CDR3 comprises 12 residues. The germline V gene has CDR1 SGHAT and CDR2 FQNNGV. This CDR3 is CASSPSTDTQYF. CDR3 coding DNA: TGTGCCAGCAGCCCGAGCACAGATACGCAGTATTTT.

The chain recombines TRBV5-1 with TRBJ2-1; 7 nucleotides line up with TRBD2. Germline lookup yields CDR1 SGHRS and CDR2 YFSETQ. CDR3 length equals 17 residues. The J segment lost 6 bases and the V segment lost 2 bases, leaving 14 bases of the junction unmatched. For the CDR3, the DNA is TGCGCCAGCAGCTTAAGATCGCTCCGGGACTACAGCAATGAGCAGTTCTTC. Its translation is CASSLRSLRDYSNEQFF.

This chain joins TRBV5-1 and TRBJ2-1; 12 nucleotides align to TRBD2. Germline-derived CDR1 and CDR2 are SGHRS and YFSETQ. The trim removed 5 bases at V and 6 bases at J, leaving 12 bases unmatched. The CDR3 contains 17 residues. CDR3 sequence (DNA): TGCGCCAGCAGTCGTAGCCCACTAGCGGGAGGAACCAATGAGCAGTTCTTC. Amino acid sequence: CASSRSPLAGGTNEQFF. Supplemented by reference TRBV5-1 and TRBJ2-1, the full variable domain reads KAGVTQTPRYLIKTRGQQVTLSCSPISGHRSVSWYQQTPGQGLQFLFEYFSETQRNKGNFPGRFSGRQFSNSRSEMNVSTLELGDSALYLCASSRSPLAGGTNEQFFGPGTRLTVL.

This clone has only a few counts. The J gene is TRBJ2-3, the V gene TRBV7-3; TRBD1 or TRBD2 may be the D gene (5 bases each). Germline CDR1 reads SGHTA; CDR2 reads FQGTGA. The CDR3 has 14 residues. V lost 4 bases, J lost 9 bases, and 17 bases lay in between. The CDR3 bases are TGTGCCAGCAGCTCCGCCCGGGACCCTCACACGCAGTATTTT. Translating it yields CASSSARDPHTQYF.

The chain is built from TRBV7-9 and TRBJ1-5; D may be TRBD1 (5 bases). This CDR3 contains 16 residues. The V end lost 1 base, the J end lost 2 bases, and 12 bases lay between the germline ends. The V gene's germline CDR1 is SEHNR and CDR2 FQNEAQ (reference sequence). CDR3 bases: TGTGCCAGCAGCTTAGACGGGGGAACAGGCAATCAGCCCCAGCATTTT. Translating it yields CASSLDGGTGNQPQHF.

The chain has TRBV6-1 and TRBJ2-1; no firm D call. The CDR3 is made up of 12 amino acids. Looked up from germline, CDR1 is MNHNS and CDR2 is SASEGT. Trimming left V 2 bases short and J 6 bases short, with 5 bases between. CDR3 region: CASSEYTNEQFF. Here the CDR3 DNA reads TGTGCCAGCAGTGAATACACCAATGAGCAGTTCTTC.

The J gene is TRBJ1-2, the V gene TRBV27, with D unclear. CDR1 is MNHEY and CDR2 is SMNVEV in the germline V gene (reference sequence). This CDR3 region has 14 residues. V was shortened by 5 bases and J by 1 base, with 11 bases between the two germline ends. Here the CDR3 DNA reads TGTGCCAGCAGTCCATACGGGGTTAACTATGGCTACACCTTC. The encoded protein is CASSPYGVNYGYTF.